This T cell receptor (beta chain) appears in the sequencing data of a study of T-cell memory formation after mild COVID-19. The germline V gene encodes CDR1 SEHNR and CDR2 FQNEAQ (reference sequence). The junction had 12 bases not matched to a gene; V was cut back by 5 bases and J by 2 bases. The CDR3 contains 16 residues. TCRdb itself ran the 5' RACE reads through MiXCR, one entry per CDR3 protein. The repertoire includes around 300,000 distinct CDR3 sequences, 10% to 15% of them detected once, and about 20% sits in the top ten. The specimen sequenced was PBMCs or a T cell subset sorted from them (not recorded which). This TCR came from a man between 18 and 29 years old who had mild COVID-19 (a few samples of this study predate the infection). Cell type and time point are not known. The chain joins TRBV7-9 to TRBJ2-7; 7 nucleotides align to TRBD1. The CDR3 spells CASSREGTVRTYEQYF. CDR3 sequence (DNA): TGTGCCAGCAGCCGAGAAGGGACAGTCAGAACCTACGAGCAGTACTTC.